The TCR beta chain described here comes from a study of blood T cell repertoires in COVID-19. The overall study: The United States, Italy and Spain provided the acute and convalescent COVID-19 samples. T cells, B-cell-depleted T cells, or PBMCs provided the cDNA or gDNA that served as material.

Original processing notes: Scientists estimated how many nucleated cells there were by amplifying reference gene primers. Clones were read by immunoSEQ multiplex PCR, and TCRdb kept only the in-frame ones, dropping some. V, J and clone size are taken as reported in that table, and D and trimming were inferred from the DNA itself. The data show 56,000 or so clones, over 75% seen once. Trimming stripped 7 bases from V and 3 bases from J, with 18 bases between. The germline CDR1 and CDR2 sequences are MGHDK and SYGVNS. The CDR3 runs to 16 residues. Material: peripheral blood. This TCR was sampled from a human donor in a cohort sampled during active COVID-19. The rearrangement links TRBV25-1 to TRBJ2-2; a possible D gene is TRBD1 (7 bases). The CDR3 bases are TGTGCCAGCACCCACTGGGGCAGGGGGGACACCGGGGAGCTGTTTTTT. As protein: CASTHWGRGDTGELFF.